The clone carrying this TCR beta chain has more than one count but fewer than ten. Its target is not known. These data belong to a study of identical twins. TCRdb processed the 5' RACE reads anew with MiXCR; each CDR3 protein has one entry. The sample holds around 690,000 distinct CDR3 sequences; approximately 22% are singletons and the top ten take 4% to 4.5%. Per the germline V gene, CDR1 is MDHEN and CDR2 is SYDVKM. This CDR3 region has 14 residues. The germline V and J ends were trimmed by 7 bases and 3 bases, with 16 bases remaining between them. Study results and limitations: Models, which agreed with sharing between unrelated individuals, nonetheless underestimated the out-of-frame TCR alpha sharing seen in monozygotic twins. These conclusions were based on statistical analysis (cross-sectional, not following the same donors).

The data were also submitted as part of a second study, on T cells expressing NK-cell markers. That study adds: In several donors, dominant CD3+CD56+NKG2C+ clones formed about 1.0-7.0% of CD8+ cells.

This sequence was found in a woman aged 18 to 35 in good health. The chain couples TRBV28 to TRBJ2-7; the D gene is possibly TRBD1 (6 bases). Sequenced: PBMCs. Here the CDR3 reads CASTGTGTHYEQYF. The CDR3 DNA sequence: TGTGCCAGCACCGGAACCGGGACACACTACGAGCAGTACTTC.